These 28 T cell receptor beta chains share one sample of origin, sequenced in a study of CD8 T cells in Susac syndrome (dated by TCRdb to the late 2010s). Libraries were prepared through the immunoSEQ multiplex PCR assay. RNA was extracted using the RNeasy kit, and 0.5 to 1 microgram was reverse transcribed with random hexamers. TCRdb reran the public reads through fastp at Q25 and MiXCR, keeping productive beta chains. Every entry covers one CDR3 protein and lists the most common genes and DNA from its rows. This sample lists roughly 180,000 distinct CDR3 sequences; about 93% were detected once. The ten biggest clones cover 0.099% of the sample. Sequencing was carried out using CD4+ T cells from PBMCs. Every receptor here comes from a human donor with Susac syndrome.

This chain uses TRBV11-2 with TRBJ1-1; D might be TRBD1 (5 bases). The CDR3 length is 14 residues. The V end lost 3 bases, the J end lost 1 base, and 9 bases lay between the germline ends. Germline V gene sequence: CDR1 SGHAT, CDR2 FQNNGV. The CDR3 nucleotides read TGTGCCAGCAGCTTGTGGGACCAGAACACTGAAGCTTTCTTT. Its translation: CASSLWDQNTEAFF.

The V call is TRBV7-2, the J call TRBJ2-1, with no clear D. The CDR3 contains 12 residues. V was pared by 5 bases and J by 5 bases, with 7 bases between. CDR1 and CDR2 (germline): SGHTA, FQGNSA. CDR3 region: CASSTPDNEQFF. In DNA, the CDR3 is TGTGCCAGCAGCACCCCAGACAATGAGCAGTTCTTC.

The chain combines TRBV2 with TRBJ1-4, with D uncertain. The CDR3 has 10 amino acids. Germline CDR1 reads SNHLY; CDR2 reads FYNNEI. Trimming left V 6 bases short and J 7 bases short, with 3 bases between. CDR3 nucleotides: TGTGCCAGCAGGGTTGAAAAACTGTTTTTT. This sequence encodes CASRVEKLFF.

Written as DNA, the CDR3 is TGTGCCAGCAGTGGACATGGGAGCTCCTATAATTCACCCCTCCACTTT. It codes for CASSGHGSSYNSPLHF. The chain combines TRBV25-1 with TRBJ1-6; D gene ambiguous. Trimming removed 4 bases at V and 0 bases at J, with 10 bases between. Per the germline V gene, CDR1 is MGHDK and CDR2 is SYGVNS. The CDR3 sequence is 16 residues long.

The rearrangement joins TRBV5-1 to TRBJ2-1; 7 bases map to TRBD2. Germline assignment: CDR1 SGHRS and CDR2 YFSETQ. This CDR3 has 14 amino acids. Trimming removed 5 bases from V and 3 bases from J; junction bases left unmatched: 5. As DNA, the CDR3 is TGCGCCAGCAGGCCCTCGGGGGGCTACAATGAGCAGTTCTTC. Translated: CASRPSGGYNEQFF.

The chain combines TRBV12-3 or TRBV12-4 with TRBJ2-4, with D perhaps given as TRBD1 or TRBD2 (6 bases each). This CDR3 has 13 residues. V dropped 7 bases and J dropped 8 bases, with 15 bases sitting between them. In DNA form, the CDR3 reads TGTGCCAGCACCCAAAGGGGGGCAGACATTCAGTACTTC. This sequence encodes CASTQRGADIQYF.

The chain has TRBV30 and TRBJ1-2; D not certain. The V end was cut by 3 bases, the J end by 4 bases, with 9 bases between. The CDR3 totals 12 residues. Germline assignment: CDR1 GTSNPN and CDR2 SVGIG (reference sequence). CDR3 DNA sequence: TGTGCCTGGAGCAGGAGAAGCTATGGCTACACCTTC. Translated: CAWSRRSYGYTF.

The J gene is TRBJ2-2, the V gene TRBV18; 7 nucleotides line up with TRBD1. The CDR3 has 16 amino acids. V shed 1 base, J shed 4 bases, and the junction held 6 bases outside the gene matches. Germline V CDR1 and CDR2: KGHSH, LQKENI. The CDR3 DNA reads TGTGCCAGCTCACCACAGGGACAGAAGTCCACCGGGGAGCTGTTTTTT. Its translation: CASSPQGQKSTGELFF.

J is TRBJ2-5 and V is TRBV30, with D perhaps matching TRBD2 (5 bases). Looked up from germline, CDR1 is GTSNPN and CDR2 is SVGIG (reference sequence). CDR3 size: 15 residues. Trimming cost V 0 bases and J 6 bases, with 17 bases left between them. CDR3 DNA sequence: TGTGCCTGGAGTGTAACCGGGGTCTCTGGGAAGACCCAGTACTTC. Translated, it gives CAWSVTGVSGKTQYF.

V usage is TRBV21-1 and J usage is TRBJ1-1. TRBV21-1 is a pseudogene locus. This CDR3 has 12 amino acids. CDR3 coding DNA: TGTGCCAGCAGCCCAGGTTTCACTGAAGCTTTCTTT. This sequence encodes CASSPGFTEAFF.

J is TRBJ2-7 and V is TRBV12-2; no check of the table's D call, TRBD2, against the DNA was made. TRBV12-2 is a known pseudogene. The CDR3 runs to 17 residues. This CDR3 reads CASRWPTTSGRFYEQYF. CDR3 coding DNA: TGTGCAAGTCGCTGGCCGACGACTAGCGGGAGGTTCTACGAGCAGTACTTC.

The CDR3 is CASSPAVLRGGNEQFF. In nucleotides, the CDR3 is TGTGCCAGCAGCCCTGCCGTGCTGCGGGGGGGGAATGAGCAGTTCTTC. The rearrangement links TRBV7-2 to TRBJ2-1; 9 bases agree with TRBD2. CDR3 size: 16 residues. Germline-derived CDR1 and CDR2 are SGHTA and FQGNSA. V shed 5 bases and J 7 bases; nucleotides not matched to a gene: 12.

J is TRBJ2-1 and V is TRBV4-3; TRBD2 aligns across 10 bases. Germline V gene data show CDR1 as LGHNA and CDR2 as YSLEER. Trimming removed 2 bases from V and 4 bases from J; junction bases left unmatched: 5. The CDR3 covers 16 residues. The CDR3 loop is CASSQRRLAGYNEQFF. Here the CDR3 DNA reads TGCGCCAGCAGCCAAAGACGACTAGCGGGTTACAATGAGCAGTTCTTC.

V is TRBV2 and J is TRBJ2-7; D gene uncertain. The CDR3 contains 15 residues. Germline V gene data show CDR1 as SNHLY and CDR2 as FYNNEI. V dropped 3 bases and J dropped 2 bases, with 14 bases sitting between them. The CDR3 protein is CASSESVAPTYEQYF. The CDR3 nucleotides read TGTGCCAGCAGTGAGTCGGTAGCTCCAACCTACGAGCAGTACTTC.

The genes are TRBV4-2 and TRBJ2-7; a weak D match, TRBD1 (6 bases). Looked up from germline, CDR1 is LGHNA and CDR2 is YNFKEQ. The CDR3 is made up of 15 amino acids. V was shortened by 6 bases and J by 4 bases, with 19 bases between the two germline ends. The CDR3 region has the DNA TGTGCCAGCAGAGACCTCAGGGGTAGACCATACGAGCAGTACTTC. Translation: CASRDLRGRPYEQYF.

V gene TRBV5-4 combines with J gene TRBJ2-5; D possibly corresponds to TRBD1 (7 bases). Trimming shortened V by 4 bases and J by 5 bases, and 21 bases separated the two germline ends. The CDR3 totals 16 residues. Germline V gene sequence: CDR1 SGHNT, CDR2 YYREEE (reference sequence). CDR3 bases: TGTGCCAGCAGCCCGACTTACCAGGGGGGTATGGAGACCCAGTACTTC. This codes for CASSPTYQGGMETQYF.

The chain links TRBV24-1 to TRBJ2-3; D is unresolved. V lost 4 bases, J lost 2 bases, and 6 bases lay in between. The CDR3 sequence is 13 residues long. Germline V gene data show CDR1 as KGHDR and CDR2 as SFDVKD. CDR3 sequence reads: CATSDPNTDTQYF. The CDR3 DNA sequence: TGTGCCACCAGTGACCCTAACACAGATACGCAGTATTTT.

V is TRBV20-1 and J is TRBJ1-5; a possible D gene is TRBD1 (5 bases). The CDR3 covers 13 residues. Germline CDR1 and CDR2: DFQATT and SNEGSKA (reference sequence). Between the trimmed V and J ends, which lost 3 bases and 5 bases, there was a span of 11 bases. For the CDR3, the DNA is TGCAGTGCTAGGGGGCCAACGGATCAGCCCCAGCATTTT. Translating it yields CSARGPTDQPQHF.

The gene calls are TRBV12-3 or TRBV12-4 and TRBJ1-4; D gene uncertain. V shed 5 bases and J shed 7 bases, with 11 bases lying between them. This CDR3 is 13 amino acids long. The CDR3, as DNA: TGTGCCAGCAGTAGCGGAAGTAGTGAAAAACTGTTTTTT. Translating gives CASSSGSSEKLFF.

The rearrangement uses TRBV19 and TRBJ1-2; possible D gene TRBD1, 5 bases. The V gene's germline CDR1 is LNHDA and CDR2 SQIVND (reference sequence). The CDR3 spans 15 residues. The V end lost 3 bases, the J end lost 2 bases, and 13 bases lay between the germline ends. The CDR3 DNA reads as TGTGCCAGTAGTATCGAGGGACCAGGGAACTATGGCTACACCTTC. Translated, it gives CASSIEGPGNYGYTF.

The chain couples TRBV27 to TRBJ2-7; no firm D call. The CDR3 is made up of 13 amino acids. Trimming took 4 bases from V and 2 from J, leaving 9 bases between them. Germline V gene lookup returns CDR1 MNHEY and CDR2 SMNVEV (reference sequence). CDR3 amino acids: CASSSVPPYEQYF. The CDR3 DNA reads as TGTGCCAGCAGTTCTGTCCCTCCCTACGAGCAGTACTTC.

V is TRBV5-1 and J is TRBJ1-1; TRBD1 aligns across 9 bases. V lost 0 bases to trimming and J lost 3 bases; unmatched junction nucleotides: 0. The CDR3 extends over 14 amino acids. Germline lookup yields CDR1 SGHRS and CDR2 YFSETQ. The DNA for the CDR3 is TGCGCCAGCAGCTTGGGGGACAGGGACACTGAAGCTTTCTTT. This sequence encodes CASSLGDRDTEAFF.

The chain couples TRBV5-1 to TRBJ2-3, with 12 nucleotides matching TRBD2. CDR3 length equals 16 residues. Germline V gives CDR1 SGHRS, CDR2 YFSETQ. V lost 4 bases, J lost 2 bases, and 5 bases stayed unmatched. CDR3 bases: TGCGCCAGCAGCATCCGGACTAGCGGGACCACAGATACGCAGTATTTT. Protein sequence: CASSIRTSGTTDTQYF.

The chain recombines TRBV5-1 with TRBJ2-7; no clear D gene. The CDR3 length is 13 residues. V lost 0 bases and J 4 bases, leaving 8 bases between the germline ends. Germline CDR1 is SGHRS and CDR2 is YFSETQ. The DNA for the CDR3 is TGCGCCAGCAGCTTGGGAGAGAGGTACGAGCAGTACTTC. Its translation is CASSLGERYEQYF.

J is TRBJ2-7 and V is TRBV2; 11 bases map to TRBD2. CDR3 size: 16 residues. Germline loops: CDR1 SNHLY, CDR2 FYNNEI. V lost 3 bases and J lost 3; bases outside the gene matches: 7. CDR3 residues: CASSEHRLAGLYEQYF. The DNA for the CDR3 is TGTGCCAGCAGTGAGCACAGACTAGCGGGGCTCTACGAGCAGTACTTC.

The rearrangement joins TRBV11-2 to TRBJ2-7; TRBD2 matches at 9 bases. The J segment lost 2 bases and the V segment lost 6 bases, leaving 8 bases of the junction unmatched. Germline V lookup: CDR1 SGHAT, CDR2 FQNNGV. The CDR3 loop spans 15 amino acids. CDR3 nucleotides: TGTGCCAGCAGTCCAGAGACTAGCGGAGCCTACGAGCAGTACTTC. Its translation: CASSPETSGAYEQYF.

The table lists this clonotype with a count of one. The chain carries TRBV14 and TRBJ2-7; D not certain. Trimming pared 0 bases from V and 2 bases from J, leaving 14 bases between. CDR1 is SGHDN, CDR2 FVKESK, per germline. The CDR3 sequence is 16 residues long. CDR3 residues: CASSQDRLHATYEQYF. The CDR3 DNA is TGTGCCAGCAGCCAAGATAGGCTACACGCTACCTACGAGCAGTACTTC.

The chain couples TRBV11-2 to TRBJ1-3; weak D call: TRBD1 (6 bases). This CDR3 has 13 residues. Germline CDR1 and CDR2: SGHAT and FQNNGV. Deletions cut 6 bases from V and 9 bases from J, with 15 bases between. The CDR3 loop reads CASSYREASTIYF. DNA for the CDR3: TGTGCCAGCAGTTACAGGGAAGCGAGCACCATATATTTT.